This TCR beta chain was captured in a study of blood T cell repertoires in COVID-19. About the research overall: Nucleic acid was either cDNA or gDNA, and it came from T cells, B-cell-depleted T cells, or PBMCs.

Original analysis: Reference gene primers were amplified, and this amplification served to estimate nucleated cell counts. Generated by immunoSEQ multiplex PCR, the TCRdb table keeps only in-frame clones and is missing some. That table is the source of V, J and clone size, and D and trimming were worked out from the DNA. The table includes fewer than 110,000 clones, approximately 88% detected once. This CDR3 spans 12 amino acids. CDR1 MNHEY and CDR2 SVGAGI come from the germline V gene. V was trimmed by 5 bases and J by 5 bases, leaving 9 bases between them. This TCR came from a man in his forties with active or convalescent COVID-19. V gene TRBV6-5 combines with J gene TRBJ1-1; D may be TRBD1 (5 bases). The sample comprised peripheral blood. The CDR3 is CASSMDNTEAFF. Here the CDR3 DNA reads TGTGCCAGCAGTATGGACAATACTGAAGCTTTCTTT.